One and the same sample provided the 23 T cell receptor beta chains below, sequenced in a study of blood T cell repertoires in COVID-19. Here immunoSEQ multiplex PCR was the method, and the copy in TCRdb shows in-frame clones only, minus some. The data hold 60,000 to 65,000 clones, with about four fifths observed a single time. Material for sequencing was peripheral blood. These receptors were obtained from a man in his 60s with COVID-19, enrolled during active disease.

The V and J genes are TRBV7-9 and TRBJ1-5; TRBD1 agrees at 7 bases. CDR3 length equals 15 residues. Germline V CDR1 and CDR2: SEHNR, FQNEAQ (reference sequence). V gave up 5 bases and J gave up 3 bases; unmatched junction bases: 7. CDR3 DNA: TGTGCCAGCAGCGCATCCGGGACAGACAATCAGCCCCAGCATTTT. This translates into CASSASGTDNQPQHF.

The chain carries TRBV7-9 and TRBJ2-5, with D tentatively TRBD2 (6 bases). The length of the CDR3 is 13 residues. V gave up 5 bases and J gave up 2 bases, with 9 bases separating them. Germline assignment: CDR1 SEHNR and CDR2 FQNEAQ (reference sequence). CDR3 nucleotide sequence: TGTGCCAGCAGCCCGGGACTTCAAGAGACCCAGTACTTC. It codes for CASSPGLQETQYF. Full variable domain (remainder filled in from reference TRBV7-9 and TRBJ2-5): DTGVSQNPRHKITKRGQNVTFRCDPISEHNRLYWYRQTLGQGPEFLTYFQNEAQLEKSRLLSDRFSAERPKGSFSTLEIQRTEQGDSAMYLCASSPGLQETQYFGPGTRLLVL.

The chain is built from TRBV6-5 and TRBJ2-2; D is uncertain. V was pared by 6 bases and J by 1 base, with 3 bases between. The CDR3 runs to 12 residues. In germline, CDR1 is MNHEY, CDR2 SVGAGI. The CDR3 reads CASSQNTGELFF. As DNA, the CDR3 is TGTGCCAGCAGCCAGAACACCGGGGAGCTGTTTTTT.

V is TRBV30 and J is TRBJ1-1; D call uncertain. Trimming stripped 5 bases from V and 5 bases from J, with 15 bases between. The germline V gene has CDR1 GTSNPN and CDR2 SVGIG (reference sequence). This CDR3 region has 13 residues. The CDR3 sequence: CAWGTVPRTEAFF. The DNA of the CDR3 is TGTGCCTGGGGCACAGTTCCCCGGACTGAAGCTTTCTTT.

The V and J genes are TRBV5-1 and TRBJ2-7; 8 nucleotides match TRBD2. This CDR3 spans 14 amino acids. V dropped 0 bases and J dropped 6; count of bases not matched to a gene: 5. Looked up from germline, CDR1 is SGHRS and CDR2 is YFSETQ. The CDR3 loop is CASSLAGGSSEQYF. CDR3 DNA: TGCGCCAGCAGCTTGGCGGGAGGGTCGAGCGAGCAGTACTTC.

This clone counts as medium-sized. The chain uses TRBV3-1 (or the pseudogene TRBV3-2) and TRBJ2-2, with TRBD2 matching over 10 bases. The CDR3 contains 17 residues. V trimming: 4 bases; J trimming: 6 bases; junction bases outside the gene matches: 11. Germline CDR1 reads LGHDT; CDR2 reads YNNKEL (reference sequence). CDR3 amino acids: CASSPWFSGGHSGELFF. In DNA, the CDR3 is TGTGCCAGCAGCCCCTGGTTTAGCGGGGGGCACTCCGGGGAGCTGTTTTTT.

CDR3 bases: TGCGCCAGCAGCCGCGAAACAGGGGCCACAACTAATGAAAAACTGTTTTTT. It encodes CASSRETGATTNEKLFF. The chain joins TRBV4-1 to TRBJ1-4; 7 nucleotides align to TRBD1. In germline, CDR1 is MGHRA, CDR2 YSYEKL. V dropped 4 bases and J dropped 0; count of bases not matched to a gene: 8. There are 17 residues in the CDR3.

This clone turned up a few times. The chain couples TRBV6-1 to TRBJ2-5, with 9 nucleotides matching TRBD2. Germline V lookup: CDR1 MNHNS, CDR2 SASEGT. The junction had 6 bases not matched to a gene; V was cut back by 2 bases and J by 2 bases. This CDR3 has 16 residues. In DNA, the CDR3 is TGTGCCAGCAGTGAATTGCGGGGGGGCCCTCAAGAGACCCAGTACTTC. The encoded protein is CASSELRGGPQETQYF.

This clone was detected once. The chain combines TRBV6-5 with TRBJ1-4; no reliable D call. The germline V gene has CDR1 MNHEY and CDR2 SVGAGI. This CDR3 is built from 15 residues. The ends were cut back, 6 bases at V and 1 base at J, with 12 bases in the middle. CDR3 nucleotides: TGTGCCAGCAGAGTCCAGCTAGGAACTAATGAAAAACTGTTTTTT. Encoded protein: CASRVQLGTNEKLFF.

The table lists this clone with a few counts. The chain recombines TRBV10-3 with TRBJ1-4; 11 bases line up with TRBD1. CDR1 ENHRY and CDR2 SYGVKD come from the germline V gene. With 2 bases clipped from V and 11 bases from J, the junction kept 7 bases outside the gene matches. The CDR3 has 15 amino acids. CDR3 sequence (DNA): TGTGCCATCAGTGAGACCCGGGACAGGGGGGATAAACTGTTTTTT. It encodes CAISETRDRGDKLFF.

DNA of the CDR3: TGCAGCGTTGAACAAGCAGGGGGCGTAGGTGAAGCTTTCTTT. As protein: CSVEQAGGVGEAFF. The rearrangement uses TRBV29-1 and TRBJ1-1; 8 bases agree with TRBD1. The V gene end was trimmed by 2 bases and the J gene end by 7 bases; junction bases not matched to a gene: 9. The germline CDR1 and CDR2 sequences are SQVTM and ANQGSEA. The CDR3 is 14 amino acids.

The chain couples TRBV4-1 to TRBJ2-7; the D gene is possibly TRBD2 (7 bases). V lost 1 base to trimming and J lost 3 bases, with 22 bases between them. Germline lookup yields CDR1 MGHRA and CDR2 YSYEKL. The CDR3 contains 18 residues. The CDR3 spells CASSQVGRGGRYIYEQYF. In nucleotides, the CDR3 is TGCGCCAGCAGCCAAGTAGGCAGGGGAGGGCGTTACATCTACGAGCAGTACTTC.

The chain combines TRBV7-9 with TRBJ1-5; 8 nucleotides align to TRBD1. CDR1 SEHNR and CDR2 FQNEAQ come from the germline V gene (reference sequence). The CDR3 sequence is 13 residues long. V was pared by 6 bases and J by 5 bases, with 3 bases of the junction left unmatched. CDR3 sequence reads: CASSNRGDQPQHF. In nucleotides, the CDR3 is TGTGCCAGCAGTAACAGGGGGGATCAGCCCCAGCATTTT. The full variable domain, its missing parts supplied by reference TRBV7-9 and TRBJ1-5, is DTGVSQNPRHKITKRGQNVTFRCDPISEHNRLYWYRQTLGQGPEFLTYFQNEAQLEKSRLLSDRFSAERPKGSFSTLEIQRTEQGDSAMYLCASSNRGDQPQHFGDGTRLSIL.

CDR3 sequence reads: CASSEGGGDGYTF. DNA of the CDR3: TGTGCCAGCAGTGAGGGGGGAGGGGATGGCTACACCTTC. This rearrangement joins TRBV25-1 to TRBJ1-2; a possible D gene is TRBD1 (5 bases). CDR1 is MGHDK and CDR2 is SYGVNS in the germline V gene. Trimming shortened V by 3 bases and J by 6 bases, and 11 bases separated the two germline ends. CDR3 size: 13 residues.

This rearrangement joins TRBV28 to TRBJ2-7; D gene ambiguous. CDR1 and CDR2 from the germline V gene are MDHEN and SYDVKM. There are 13 residues in the CDR3. V lost 3 bases, J lost 4 bases, and 10 bases lay in between. The CDR3 DNA follows: TGTGCCAGCAGTTTGGGCACCCAGTACGAGCAGTACTTC. The encoded protein is CASSLGTQYEQYF.

The chain has TRBV29-1 and TRBJ1-6; D perhaps matches TRBD1 (6 bases). V was pared by 3 bases and J by 5 bases, with 11 bases between. There are 14 residues in the CDR3. Germline CDR1 and CDR2: SQVTM and ANQGSEA. The CDR3 DNA is TGCAGCGTTGAGGTCTCAGGGGATAATTCACCCCTCCACTTT. Amino acid sequence: CSVEVSGDNSPLHF.

The chain has TRBV6-5 and TRBJ2-3; 7 nucleotides agree with TRBD1. The CDR3 is 15 residues long. The germline V gene has CDR1 MNHEY and CDR2 SVGAGI. J gave up 4 bases and V 5 bases, and 9 bases lay outside the gene matches. Written as DNA, the CDR3 is TGTGCCAGCAGTCCAAGACAGGGTATTGCAGATACGCAGTATTTT. Its protein is CASSPRQGIADTQYF.

The chain is built from TRBV28 and TRBJ2-5, with 9 positions matching TRBD1. The trim removed 1 base at V and 6 bases at J, leaving 3 bases unmatched. This CDR3 contains 14 residues. The germline gives CDR1 MDHEN, CDR2 SYDVKM. CDR3 region: CASSLLQGAQTQYF. As DNA, the CDR3 is TGTGCCAGCAGTTTATTACAGGGGGCGCAGACCCAGTACTTC.

V and J are TRBV12-3 or TRBV12-4 and TRBJ2-7, with a tentative D call TRBD1 (5 bases). V was trimmed by 2 bases and J by 3 bases, leaving 5 bases between them. There are 12 residues in the CDR3. The CDR3 coding sequence is TGTGCCAGCAGTTTACAGGGCTACGAGCAGTACTTC. It codes for CASSLQGYEQYF.

The gene calls are TRBV7-5 and TRBJ1-3; the table gives TRBD1 as D, unverified against the DNA. TRBV7-5 is reported as a pseudogene. The CDR3 length is 16 residues. The CDR3 nucleotides are TGTGTCAGAAGCCATTTGACAGGGGTCTCTGGAAACACCATATATTTT. Translation gives CVRSHLTGVSGNTIYF.

The chain combines TRBV6-5 with TRBJ1-6; TRBD1 matches at 7 bases. Germline assignment: CDR1 MNHEY and CDR2 SVGAGI. The CDR3 is made up of 14 amino acids. Trimming at V came to 5 bases and at J to 10 bases, leaving 8 bases not matched to a gene. DNA of the CDR3: TGTGCCAGCAGTCAACGACAGGGAGAATCACCCCTCCACTTT. Protein product: CASSQRQGESPLHF.

The J gene is TRBJ1-2, the V gene TRBV7-9; 9 bases map to TRBD1. V dropped 4 bases and J dropped 7; count of bases not matched to a gene: 4. Germline CDR1 reads SEHNR; CDR2 reads FQNEAQ (reference sequence). The CDR3 is 13 amino acids. CDR3 coding DNA: TGTGCCAGCAGCTACACACAGGGGGCTGGCTACACCTTC. This gives the protein CASSYTQGAGYTF. Based on the CDR3 plus reference TRBV7-9 and TRBJ1-2, the full variable domain is DTGVSQNPRHKITKRGQNVTFRCDPISEHNRLYWYRQTLGQGPEFLTYFQNEAQLEKSRLLSDRFSAERPKGSFSTLEIQRTEQGDSAMYLCASSYTQGAGYTFGSGTRLTVV.

The rearrangement joins TRBV6-2 or TRBV6-3 to TRBJ2-1; 9 bases align to TRBD2. V lost 6 bases and J lost 7; bases outside the gene matches: 16. Germline CDR1 reads MNHEY; CDR2 reads SVGEGT. The CDR3 sequence is 17 residues long. DNA for the CDR3: TGTGCCAGCAGCACCGAGGGGTCAGCGGGGGGCGTTAATGAGCAGTTCTTC. It encodes CASSTEGSAGGVNEQFF.